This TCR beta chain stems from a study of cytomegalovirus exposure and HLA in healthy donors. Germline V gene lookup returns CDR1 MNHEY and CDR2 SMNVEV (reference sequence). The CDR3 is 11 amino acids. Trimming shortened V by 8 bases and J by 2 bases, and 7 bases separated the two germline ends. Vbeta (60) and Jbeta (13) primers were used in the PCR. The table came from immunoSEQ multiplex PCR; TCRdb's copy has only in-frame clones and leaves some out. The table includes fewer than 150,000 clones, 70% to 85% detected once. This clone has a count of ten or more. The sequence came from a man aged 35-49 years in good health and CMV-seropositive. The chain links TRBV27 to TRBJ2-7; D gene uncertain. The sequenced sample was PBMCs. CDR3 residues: CASGLPYEQYF. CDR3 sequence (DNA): TGTGCCAGCGGCCTTCCCTACGAGCAGTACTTC.